This passage covers 3 T cell receptor beta chains from one sample sequenced in a study of CD8 T cells in Susac syndrome (dated by TCRdb to the late 2010s). The library was prepared using the immunoSEQ multiplex PCR assay. RNA was extracted with the RNeasy kit and 0.5 to 1 ug was reverse transcribed using random hexamers. The public sequencing data were trimmed at Q25 with fastp and processed into clonotypes with MiXCR by TCRdb, which kept only in-frame beta chains. Each record represents a unique CDR3 protein, reported with the most common genes and DNA among its rows. Here the sample has tens of thousands of distinct CDR3 sequences; about 94% occur a single time. The top ten hold less than 0.65% of the sample. Material for sequencing was CD8+ T cells from PBMCs. The receptors were sampled from a human donor with multiple sclerosis.

The V and J genes are TRBV20-1 and TRBJ1-1; the D gene is possibly TRBD1 (6 bases). V was trimmed by 6 bases and J by 4 bases, leaving 15 bases between them. Germline lookup yields CDR1 DFQATT and CDR2 SNEGSKA (reference sequence). The CDR3 loop spans 13 amino acids. The CDR3 region is CSAGQGLITEAFF. The CDR3 DNA is TGCAGTGCGGGCCAGGGGTTGATCACTGAAGCTTTCTTT.

The rearrangement uses TRBV19 and TRBJ1-5; no clear D. The germline CDR1 and CDR2 sequences are LNHDA and SQIVND (reference sequence). The germline V and J ends were trimmed by 3 bases and 3 bases, with 9 bases remaining between them. The CDR3 is made up of 14 amino acids. CDR3 DNA sequence: TGTGCCAGTAGTATCCACGGCCACAATCAGCCCCAGCATTTT. Translation: CASSIHGHNQPQHF.

The sample holds one count of this clonotype. The V gene is TRBV15, the J gene TRBJ2-7; 9 positions agree with TRBD1. The germline V gene has CDR1 LNHNV and CDR2 YYDKDF (reference sequence). V lost 10 bases, J lost 2 bases, and 15 bases stayed unmatched. This CDR3 is 16 amino acids long. DNA for the CDR3: TGTGCCAGCCTCACAGGGGGCGAGGGAAGGGCCTACGAGCAGTACTTC. Amino acid sequence: CASLTGGEGRAYEQYF.